This passage covers 19 T cell receptor beta chains from one sample sequenced in a study of early T cells in non-severe SARS-CoV-2 infection. TCRdb re-called the 5' RACE reads with MiXCR, one entry per CDR3 protein. The sample consists of about 71,000 distinct CDR3 sequences, approximately 14% of them appearing once. The sequenced sample was whole blood. The receptors were sampled from an adult who was a healthcare worker with PCR-confirmed SARS-CoV-2 infection or an uninfected control (not recorded which).

This clonotype was detected a few times. This rearrangement joins TRBV11-3 to TRBJ2-3; D not certain. Per germline, CDR1 SGHNT and CDR2 YENEEA. Deletions cut 3 bases from V and 2 bases from J, with 6 bases between. The CDR3 is 13 amino acids. The CDR3 is CASSFGATDTQYF. The CDR3 DNA follows: TGTGCCAGCAGCTTTGGAGCCACAGATACGCAGTATTTT.

This clonotype was picked up a small number of times. The CDR3 DNA reads TGTGCCAGCAGCTTAAGAGGCGACACCGGGGAGCTGTTTTTT. Amino acid sequence: CASSLRGDTGELFF. This chain links TRBV7-2 with TRBJ2-2, with D hard to call. V gave up 2 bases and J gave up 3 bases, with 7 bases separating them. The CDR3 has 14 amino acids. Germline V lookup: CDR1 SGHTA, CDR2 FQGNSA.

The sample holds a few counts of this clonotype. This chain links TRBV29-1 with TRBJ1-2; no clear D gene. The CDR3 covers 12 residues. Trimming removed 5 bases from V and 1 base from J, with 8 bases in between. Germline loops: CDR1 SQVTM, CDR2 ANQGSEA. DNA for the CDR3: TGCAGCGTTCGGGCTGTTAACTATGGCTACACCTTC. Encoded protein: CSVRAVNYGYTF.

Many counts were recorded for this clonotype. V gene TRBV20-1 combines with J gene TRBJ2-2; 16 nucleotides line up with TRBD2. Germline trimming cut 5 bases from V and 4 bases from J; bases unmatched to any gene: 13. The CDR3 runs to 19 residues. Germline assignment: CDR1 DFQATT and CDR2 SNEGSKA (reference sequence). CDR3 protein: CSALDAGTSGGDSTGELFF. The CDR3 DNA follows: TGCAGTGCTCTTGACGCCGGGACTAGCGGGGGGGACAGCACCGGGGAGCTGTTTTTT.

The chain couples TRBV5-1 to TRBJ2-3; 8 bases line up with TRBD1. V lost 3 bases to trimming and J lost 5 bases; unmatched junction nucleotides: 11. This CDR3 is built from 16 residues. The germline V gene has CDR1 SGHRS and CDR2 YFSETQ. CDR3 nucleotides: TGCGCCAGCAGCTCGGCGATCCAGGGGGCGGGAGATACGCAGTATTTT. It encodes CASSSAIQGAGDTQYF.

This clonotype has a handful of counts. The chain combines TRBV27 with TRBJ1-1; D gene ambiguous. Germline V gene lookup returns CDR1 MNHEY and CDR2 SMNVEV (reference sequence). The germline V and J ends were trimmed by 6 bases and 5 bases, with 19 bases remaining between them. The CDR3 length is 15 residues. This CDR3 is CASSRFMGVETEAFF. CDR3 coding DNA: TGTGCCAGCAGCCGCTTTATGGGCGTAGAGACTGAAGCTTTCTTT.

This rearrangement joins TRBV27 to TRBJ1-6; unclear D gene. Germline V lookup: CDR1 MNHEY, CDR2 SMNVEV (reference sequence). This CDR3 comprises 14 residues. Trimming removed 5 bases from V and 7 bases from J, with 12 bases in between. The CDR3 loop reads CASSLPDRNSPLHF. The CDR3 DNA reads as TGTGCCAGCAGTCTCCCGGACCGAAATTCACCCCTCCACTTT.

The rearrangement uses TRBV6-1 and TRBJ2-2; no firm D call. The V end was cut by 6 bases, the J end by 0 bases, with 8 bases between. Germline loops: CDR1 MNHNS, CDR2 SASEGT. The CDR3 has 14 amino acids. CDR3 amino acids: CASSTTANTGELFF. The CDR3 DNA follows: TGTGCCAGCAGCACTACCGCGAACACCGGGGAGCTGTTTTTT.

The gene calls are TRBV19 and TRBJ1-5; D perhaps matches TRBD1 (6 bases). The CDR3 spans 16 residues. CDR1 is LNHDA, CDR2 SQIVND, per germline (reference sequence). V was pared by 1 base and J by 4 bases, with 14 bases between. The CDR3 region is CASSIGRGTGNQPQHF. CDR3 bases: TGTGCCAGTAGTATAGGAAGGGGGACGGGAAATCAGCCCCAGCATTTT.

The V gene is TRBV7-8, the J gene TRBJ2-3; 7 positions match TRBD1. Losses at the gene ends were 4 bases for V and 3 bases for J; bases not matched to a gene: 22. Looked up from germline, CDR1 is SGHVS and CDR2 is FQNEAQ. The CDR3 sequence is 20 residues long. CDR3 DNA sequence: TGTGCCAGCAGCTCGAGAACCGCAACCTGGGGACAGCCGCGGACAGATACGCAGTATTTT. Translating it yields CASSSRTATWGQPRTDTQYF.

This clonotype was seen only a few times. V usage is TRBV28 and J usage is TRBJ1-1; D is perhaps TRBD1 (6 bases). This CDR3 has 17 amino acids. V lost 4 bases and J lost 0, with 18 bases in between. Germline V gene lookup returns CDR1 MDHEN and CDR2 SYDVKM. This CDR3 reads CASSSSVGGLMNTEAFF. Here the CDR3 DNA reads TGTGCCAGCAGTTCTTCAGTCGGGGGCCTCATGAACACTGAAGCTTTCTTT.

Only a few counts were recorded for this clonotype. The chain employs TRBV12-3 or TRBV12-4 and TRBJ2-1; no reliable D call. The CDR3 has 11 amino acids. The germline V and J ends were trimmed by 3 bases and 6 bases, with 3 bases remaining between them. As DNA, the CDR3 is TGTGCCAGCAGTTTGGCCAATGAGCAGTTCTTC. It codes for CASSLANEQFF.

This clonotype has a handful of counts. This chain uses TRBV6-4 with TRBJ2-1; 9 nucleotides agree with TRBD2. Trimming took 8 bases from V and 6 from J; bases not matched to a gene: 2. CDR1 is MRHNA and CDR2 is SNTAGT in the germline V gene. The CDR3 covers 12 residues. The CDR3 is CASGRGGNEQFF. The CDR3 nucleotides are TGTGCCAGCGGGCGGGGGGGCAATGAGCAGTTCTTC.

This clonotype was observed a few times. The gene calls are TRBV29-1 and TRBJ1-5, with D possibly TRBD1 on 5 matching bases. Germline V CDR1 and CDR2: SQVTM, ANQGSEA. The ends were cut back, 6 bases at V and 2 bases at J, with 11 bases in the middle. The CDR3 is made up of 13 amino acids. The CDR3 DNA reads as TGCAGCGTCGGAGTGGGGGGCAATCAGCCCCAGCATTTT. Translating it yields CSVGVGGNQPQHF.

This clonotype was seen a few times. This CDR3 is CASSPWDSNSPLHF. The CDR3 DNA follows: TGTGCCAGCAGCCCCTGGGACTCAAATTCACCCCTCCACTTT. The chain is built from TRBV7-2 and TRBJ1-6; tentatively, D is TRBD1 (5 bases). Germline V gene sequence: CDR1 SGHTA, CDR2 FQGNSA. The CDR3 contains 14 residues. The V end lost 5 bases, the J end lost 7 bases, and 12 bases lay between the germline ends. Full variable domain (rest looked up from reference TRBV7-2 and TRBJ1-6): GAGVSQSPSNKVTEKGKDVELRCDPISGHTALYWYRQSLGQGLEFLIYFQGNSAPDKSGLPSDRFSAERTGGSVSTLTIQRTQQEDSAVYLCASSPWDSNSPLHFGNGTRLTVT.

The V call is TRBV14, the J call TRBJ1-3; the match to TRBD1 covers 7 bases. CDR1 and CDR2 from the germline V gene are SGHDN and FVKESK. This CDR3 is 15 amino acids long. Trimming at V came to 4 bases and at J to 3 bases, leaving 6 bases not matched to a gene. The CDR3 DNA reads TGTGCCAGCAGCCGGACAGGACTTAGTGGAAACACCATATATTTT. It specifies CASSRTGLSGNTIYF.

This chain uses TRBV2 with TRBJ1-5, with D possibly TRBD1 on 6 matching bases. The germline CDR1 and CDR2 sequences are SNHLY and FYNNEI. The germline V and J ends were trimmed by 0 bases and 6 bases, with 18 bases remaining between them. CDR3 length equals 17 residues. CDR3 region: CASSEAWEFARGQPQHF. Here the CDR3 DNA reads TGTGCCAGCAGTGAAGCATGGGAGTTCGCCAGGGGTCAGCCCCAGCATTTT.

This clonotype appeared a few times. The V call is TRBV28, the J call TRBJ2-7; tentatively, D is TRBD1 or TRBD2 (7 bases each). From germline, CDR1 is MDHEN and CDR2 SYDVKM. V was clipped by 5 bases and J by 2 bases, with 13 bases between them. The CDR3 consists of 14 residues. CDR3 DNA: TGTGCCAGCAGTCCCCAGGGGGGGACCTACGAGCAGTACTTC. Translation gives CASSPQGGTYEQYF.

In this sample, this clonotype turned up many times. The chain joins TRBV7-9 to TRBJ2-1; D might be TRBD1 (5 bases). V was pared by 1 base and J by 3 bases, with 10 bases between. The length of the CDR3 is 15 residues. Germline-derived CDR1 and CDR2 are SEHNR and FQNEAQ (reference sequence). CDR3 sequence: CASSLGQGIYNEQFF. CDR3 bases: TGTGCCAGCAGCTTAGGCCAGGGAATCTACAATGAGCAGTTCTTC.